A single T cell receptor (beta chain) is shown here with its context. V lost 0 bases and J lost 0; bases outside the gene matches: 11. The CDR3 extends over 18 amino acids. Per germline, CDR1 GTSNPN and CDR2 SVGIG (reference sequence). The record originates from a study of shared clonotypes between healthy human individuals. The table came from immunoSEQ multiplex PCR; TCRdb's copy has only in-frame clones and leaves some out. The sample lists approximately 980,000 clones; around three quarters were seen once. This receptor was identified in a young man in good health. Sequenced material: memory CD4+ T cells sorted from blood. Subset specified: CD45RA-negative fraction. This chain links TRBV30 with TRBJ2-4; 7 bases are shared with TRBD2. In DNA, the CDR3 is TGTGCCTGGAGTGTACCCGGGGACTACTTCATAGCCAAAAACATTCAGTACTTC. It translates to CAWSVPGDYFIAKNIQYF.